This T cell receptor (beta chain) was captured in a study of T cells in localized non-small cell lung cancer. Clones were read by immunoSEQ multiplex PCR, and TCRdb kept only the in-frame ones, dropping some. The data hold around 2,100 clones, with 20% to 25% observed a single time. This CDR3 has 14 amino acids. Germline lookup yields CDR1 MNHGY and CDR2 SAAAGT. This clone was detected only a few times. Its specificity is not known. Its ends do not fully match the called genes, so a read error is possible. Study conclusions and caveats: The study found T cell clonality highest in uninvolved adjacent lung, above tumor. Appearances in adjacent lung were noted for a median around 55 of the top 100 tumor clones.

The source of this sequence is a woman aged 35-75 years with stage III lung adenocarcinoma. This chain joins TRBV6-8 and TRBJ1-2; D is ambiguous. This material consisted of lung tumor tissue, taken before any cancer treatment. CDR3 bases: TGTGCCAGGAGTTGGCGCCCCGCGAGGTATGGCTACACCTTC. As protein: CARSWRPARYGYTF.